What follows are 12 T cell receptor beta chains derived from one specimen sequenced in a study of T-cell memory formation after mild COVID-19. TCRdb re-called the 5' RACE reads with MiXCR, one entry per CDR3 protein. The repertoire holds around 190,000 distinct CDR3 sequences, with under 20% as singletons. Material for sequencing was PBMCs or a T cell subset sorted from them (not recorded which). All receptors come from a man aged 18 to 29 who had mild COVID-19 (a few samples of this study predate the infection). Cell type and time point are not known.

The chain uses TRBV5-1 and TRBJ2-2; TRBD2 is a possible D gene (5 bases). Germline V lookup: CDR1 SGHRS, CDR2 YFSETQ. Trimming took 5 bases from V and 4 from J, leaving 15 bases between them. The CDR3 has 15 amino acids. The CDR3 bases are TGCGCCAGCAGGCGCTCGCGACGGGGCACCGGGGAGCTGTTTTTT. Translation: CASRRSRRGTGELFF.

This rearrangement joins TRBV7-2 to TRBJ2-5; possibly TRBD2 for D (5 bases). This CDR3 has 16 amino acids. CDR1 and CDR2 (germline): SGHTA, FQGNSA. Trimming removed 0 bases at V and 0 bases at J, with 11 bases between. CDR3 residues: CASSLASWEYQETQYF. The DNA of the CDR3 is TGTGCCAGCAGCTTAGCGTCCTGGGAGTACCAAGAGACCCAGTACTTC. The variable domain in full, completed from reference TRBV7-2 and TRBJ2-5, reads GAGVSQSPSNKVTEKGKDVELRCDPISGHTALYWYRQSLGQGLEFLIYFQGNSAPDKSGLPSDRFSAERTGGSVSTLTIQRTQQEDSAVYLCASSLASWEYQETQYFGPGTRLLVL.

This clonotype was observed at least ten times. The CDR3 DNA reads TGTGCCAGCGGAGGACAAGAGACCCAGTACTTC. Amino acids: CASGGQETQYF. The chain has TRBV12-3 or TRBV12-4 and TRBJ2-5, with a weak D call TRBD2 (5 bases). Trimming shortened V by 8 bases and J by 2 bases, and 6 bases separated the two germline ends. The CDR3 runs 11 residues.

The chain carries TRBV9 and TRBJ1-3, with D hard to call. Germline CDR1 reads SGDLS; CDR2 reads YYNGEE. The CDR3 loop spans 15 amino acids. V lost 2 bases and J lost 2, with 11 bases in between. CDR3 DNA: TGTGCCAGCAGCGTCTTGCTAGGGCCTGGAAACACCATATATTTT. Its translation is CASSVLLGPGNTIYF.

The table lists this clonotype with a few counts. This chain links TRBV4-2 with TRBJ1-2; D uncertain. This CDR3 has 15 residues. CDR1 and CDR2 from the germline V gene are LGHNA and YNFKEQ. Trimming removed 0 bases at V and 3 bases at J, with 11 bases between. The CDR3 sequence is CASSQDPNSYYGYTF. The CDR3 nucleotides read TGTGCCAGCAGCCAAGATCCTAACAGTTACTATGGCTACACCTTC.

This clonotype was seen a handful of times. The rearrangement links TRBV20-1 to TRBJ2-7; weak D call: TRBD1 (6 bases). The CDR3 is made up of 11 amino acids. Trimming took 6 bases from V and 3 from J, leaving 9 bases between them. Germline loops: CDR1 DFQATT, CDR2 SNEGSKA (reference sequence). The CDR3 here is CSARDNYEQYV. In DNA, the CDR3 is TGCAGTGCCCGGGACAACTACGAGCAGTACGTC.

V is TRBV9 and J is TRBJ1-1; no reliable D call. CDR1 and CDR2 from the germline V gene are SGDLS and YYNGEE. Trimming stripped 1 base from V and 9 bases from J, with 13 bases between. The CDR3 runs to 13 residues. The CDR3: CASSVISTEKAFF. The CDR3 DNA is TGTGCCAGCAGCGTAATTTCCACCGAGAAAGCTTTCTTT.

This chain connects TRBV9 to TRBJ2-2, with D tentatively TRBD2 (6 bases). There are 13 residues in the CDR3. Germline CDR1 is SGDLS and CDR2 is YYNGEE. V lost 6 bases and J 7 bases, leaving 13 bases between the germline ends. In DNA form, the CDR3 reads TGTGCCAGCACCTGGGGAGCGGGCGGGGAGCTGTTTTTT. This encodes CASTWGAGGELFF.

This clonotype was seen at least ten times. The chain carries TRBV6-2 or TRBV6-3 and TRBJ1-4, with D perhaps TRBD1 (6 bases). Trimming left V 6 bases short and J 7 bases short, with 15 bases between. CDR3 length equals 14 residues. From germline, CDR1 is MNHEY and CDR2 SVGEGT. In DNA form, the CDR3 reads TGTGCCAGCAGACGTCCCACACAGGGTGAAAAACTGTTTTTT. Encoded protein: CASRRPTQGEKLFF.

This clonotype appeared a few times. The chain carries TRBV7-9 and TRBJ1-6; possible D gene TRBD1, 5 bases. V was clipped by 0 bases and J by 9 bases, with 12 bases between them. The CDR3 has 15 amino acids. Germline V lookup: CDR1 SEHNR, CDR2 FQNEAQ (reference sequence). The CDR3: CASSLARGGASPLHF. In nucleotides, the CDR3 is TGTGCCAGCAGCTTAGCGCGCGGGGGTGCTTCACCCCTCCACTTT. Looking up the rest from reference TRBV7-9 and TRBJ1-6 gives the full variable domain: DTGVSQNPRHKITKRGQNVTFRCDPISEHNRLYWYRQTLGQGPEFLTYFQNEAQLEKSRLLSDRFSAERPKGSFSTLEIQRTEQGDSAMYLCASSLARGGASPLHFGNGTRLTVT.

Here the CDR3 DNA reads TGTGCCAGCAGCATCGACAGGGGGAAGGCTTTCTTT. Translated: CASSIDRGKAFF. The V and J genes are TRBV6-6 and TRBJ1-1; 9 nucleotides line up with TRBD1. The CDR3 sequence is 12 residues long. J gave up 11 bases and V 6 bases, and 7 bases lay outside the gene matches. CDR1 is MNHNY, CDR2 SVGAGI, per germline (reference sequence).

This clonotype was seen only a few times. The chain combines TRBV5-5 with TRBJ2-7, with TRBD2 matching 13 bases. The CDR3 runs 15 residues. V gave up 1 base and J gave up 6 bases; unmatched junction bases: 4. Germline CDR1 is SGHKS and CDR2 is YYEKEE (reference sequence). The DNA for the CDR3 is TGTGCCAGCAGCTTGAGGACTAGCGGGGGCGGCGAGCAGTACGTC. Its translation is CASSLRTSGGGEQYV.